This record looks at one T cell receptor beta chain sequence and its context. The source of the sample is a study of OX40 agonist ivuxolimab in advanced cancers. Looking at the study overall: At doses from 0.01 to 10 mg/kg, patients were given intravenous ivuxolimab every 2 weeks. From roughly 23 to 85 years was the age range, with a mean of approximately 58 years, and around 84% were male.

The assay was immunoSEQ multiplex PCR, and TCRdb's table has in-frame clones only and misses some. The sample has roughly 70,000 clones, about 87% seen once; the top ten hold under 3.5%. The sequence was collected from an adult with an advanced solid tumor such as melanoma, head and neck, liver or kidney cancer. The source material was CD4+ or CD8+ T cells sorted from blood, sampled in a trial of the OX40 agonist ivuxolimab.

CDR3 loop: CASSWISPSGGSSYNEQFF. The CDR3 coding sequence is TGCGCCAGCAGCTGGATCTCCCCCTCGGGCGGGAGCTCCTACAATGAGCAGTTCTTC. The chain couples TRBV5-1 to TRBJ2-1; 7 bases match TRBD2. The V and J ends lost 3 bases and 0 bases, in that order; junction bases with no gene match: 15. The V gene's germline CDR1 is SGHRS and CDR2 YFSETQ. CDR3 length: 19 amino acids.